This TCR beta chain was profiled in a study of shared clonotypes between healthy human individuals. The CDR3 spans 17 residues. V was pared by 0 bases and J by 0 bases, with 7 bases of the junction left unmatched. The germline gives CDR1 SGHRS, CDR2 YFSETQ. This clone came up once. The assay ran at deep level. Data came from immunoSEQ multiplex PCR; TCRdb stores just in-frame clones and leaves some out. The sample contains a few million clones, approximately 90% of which appear only once. The chain couples TRBV5-1 to TRBJ1-1, with TRBD1 matching over 8 bases. This receptor was obtained from a man younger than 35 in good health. Some clones in this sample may be carry-over from other donors' samples. Material for sequencing was naive CD4+ T cells from PBMCs. The subset here: CD45RA+ positively selected. This CDR3 reads CASSLGGQGGMNTEAFF. The CDR3, as DNA: TGCGCCAGCAGCTTGGGAGGACAGGGTGGAATGAACACTGAAGCTTTCTTT.